In its sample, the clone carrying this T cell receptor (beta chain) was seen a few times. The record originates from a study of T cell responses to AZD1222 COVID-19 vaccine. Between the trimmed V and J ends, which lost 0 bases and 7 bases, there was a span of 10 bases. The CDR3 length is 15 residues. Germline lookup yields CDR1 MNHEY and CDR2 SVGEGT. Assay: immunoSEQ multiplex PCR; the TCRdb copy retains only in-frame clones and omits some. Here the sample spans 100,000 or so clones, less than 90% being singletons. The sequence was collected from an adult in good health. This sample comprised peripheral blood, obtained on day 0 of AZD1222 vaccination. The rearrangement joins TRBV6-2 or TRBV6-3 to TRBJ1-6; D is unclear. In DNA form, the CDR3 reads TGTGCCAGCAGTTACTCAGGCGTCCACAATTCACCCCTCCACTTT. This encodes CASSYSGVHNSPLHF.